This T cell receptor beta chain derives from a study of blood T cell repertoires in COVID-19. Method: immunoSEQ multiplex PCR; TCRdb's copy keeps in-frame clones and lacks some. The sample has 200,000 or so clones, roughly 87% seen once; the top ten hold 7% to 8.5%. This CDR3 contains 14 residues. In germline, CDR1 is LGHNA, CDR2 YSLEER. Unmatched junction bases numbered 10, after V lost 5 bases and J lost 8 bases. Sample: PBMCs or T cells enriched from blood (not recorded which). This sequence joins TRBV4-3 and TRBJ1-2; 8 bases agree with TRBD1. This clonotype was sampled from a man aged 30 to 39 in a cohort exposed to, infected with or recovered from COVID-19 (not recorded which). The CDR3 bases are TGCGCCAGCAGCGGGGACAGGAGGATGAGGGGCTACACCTTC. This gives the protein CASSGDRRMRGYTF.